In this sample, the clone carrying this T cell receptor (beta chain) turned up a few times. Antigen specificity is unknown. These data are taken from a study of vaccination and CD4 T cells after COVID-19. Trimming shortened V by 6 bases and J by 2 bases, and 20 bases separated the two germline ends. This CDR3 spans 15 amino acids. Germline V gene lookup returns CDR1 DFQATT and CDR2 SNEGSKA (reference sequence). Time point reported: late sampling 161 to 241 days after vaccination in a few convalescent patients. Indicated treatment: approximately 11-day PBMC culture with coronavirus spike peptide pools or control peptides (ViraFEST assay). The ViraFEST method relied on peptide pools to expand antigen-specific T cells, followed by TCR sequencing. The Oncomine TCR Beta short-read assay sequenced DNA from cultured CD4+ T cells. TCRdb called the PCR reads again in MiXCR, with one record for every CDR3 protein. The repertoire holds approximately 24,000 distinct CDR3 sequences, with 28% as singletons.

This TCR came from a human donor who had recovered from COVID-19. Source: CD4+ T cells from blood, cultured in vitro, taken about 7 months after SARS-CoV-2 vaccination. This sequence joins TRBV20-1 and TRBJ2-7; D is undetermined. The CDR3 loop reads CSAPNGRQGPYEQYF. The CDR3 coding sequence is TGCAGTGCCCCTAACGGACGGCAAGGACCCTACGAGCAGTACTTC.